Listed here are 12 T cell receptor beta chains from one sample, sequenced in a study of regulatory T cells in long-lasting Graves disease. The sample's time point: newly diagnosed GD, antithyroid drugs for less than 3 months. The TCR library was prepared using RNA isolated from PBMCs. Through Arm-PCR of CDR3 regions and iRepertoire HTBI primers, TCR beta libraries were built. TCRdb recomputed calls from the multiplex PCR reads with MiXCR, one row per CDR3 protein. The data hold about 310,000 distinct CDR3 sequences, with 15% to 20% observed a single time. Sequenced material: peripheral blood mononuclear cells (PBMCs), taken at new diagnosis, from a patient treated with antithyroid drugs. The receptors derive from a female donor with Graves disease.

This clonotype showed up many times. The CDR3 sequence is CASSTGTFNYGYTF. The CDR3 nucleotides read TGCGCCAGCAGCACCGGGACCTTCAACTATGGCTACACCTTC. This chain connects TRBV5-1 to TRBJ1-2, with D possibly being TRBD1 (5 bases). V shed 4 bases and J shed 2 bases, with 12 bases lying between them. Germline-derived CDR1 and CDR2 are SGHRS and YFSETQ. This CDR3 has 14 residues.

This clonotype was seen ten or more times. This sequence joins TRBV30 and TRBJ2-1; D remains ambiguous. CDR3 length: 12 residues. From germline, CDR1 is GTSNPN and CDR2 SVGIG (reference sequence). V gave up 3 bases and J gave up 3 bases, with 6 bases separating them. CDR3 in DNA: TGTGCCTGGAGGCCGGGCTACAATGAGCAGTTCTTC. It encodes CAWRPGYNEQFF.

In its sample, this clonotype was seen many times. The chain employs TRBV27 and TRBJ2-1; the D is unclear. Per the germline V gene, CDR1 is MNHEY and CDR2 is SMNVEV (reference sequence). With 9 bases removed from V and 3 bases from J, the gap between germline ends came to 15 bases. This CDR3 contains 14 residues. DNA for the CDR3: TGTGCCAGTAGATTAAACCCAGTCTACAATGAGCAGTTCTTC. As protein: CASRLNPVYNEQFF.

This clonotype was seen many times. The J gene is TRBJ2-1, the V gene TRBV2, with 14 positions matching TRBD2. The length of the CDR3 is 19 residues. V shed 4 bases, J shed 2 bases, and the junction held 10 bases outside the gene matches. The V gene's germline CDR1 is SNHLY and CDR2 FYNNEI. CDR3 sequence (DNA): TGTGCCAGCAGTGGACTAGCGGGAGGGACCCCCCCCCCCTACAATGAGCAGTTCTTC. Residues: CASSGLAGGTPPPYNEQFF. The whole variable domain, filled in from reference TRBV2 and TRBJ2-1, reads EPEVTQTPSHQVTQMGQEVILRCVPISNHLYFYWYRQILGQKVEFLVSFYNNEISEKSEIFDDQFSVERPDGSNFTLKIRSTKLEDSAMYFCASSGLAGGTPPPYNEQFFGPGTRLTVL.

V usage is TRBV24-1 and J usage is TRBJ2-7, with a weak D call TRBD1 (6 bases). The CDR3 is 14 residues long. The germline gives CDR1 KGHDR, CDR2 SFDVKD. The ends were cut back, 4 bases at V and 5 bases at J, with 14 bases in the middle. CDR3: CATSESGVSDEQYF. Here the CDR3 DNA reads TGTGCCACCAGTGAGTCAGGGGTCTCGGACGAGCAGTACTTC.

This clonotype was seen many times. The chain employs TRBV30 and TRBJ2-1; the D gene is possibly TRBD2 (6 bases). Germline V gene sequence: CDR1 GTSNPN, CDR2 SVGIG (reference sequence). The CDR3 consists of 14 residues. Trimming stripped 0 bases from V and 5 bases from J, with 11 bases between. The CDR3 sequence: CAWSVWTGDNEQFF. The DNA for the CDR3 is TGTGCCTGGAGTGTTTGGACGGGAGACAATGAGCAGTTCTTC. Using reference TRBV30 and TRBJ2-1 for the parts outside the CDR3, the full variable domain is SQTIHQWPATLVQPVGSPLSLECTVEGTSNPNLYWYRQAAGRGLQLLFYSVGIGQISSEVPQNLSASRPQDRQFILSSKKLLLSDSGFYLCAWSVWTGDNEQFFGPGTRLTVL.

On this clonotype: A much larger clone is a single base away; this may be a read error. The rearrangement uses TRBV4-1 and TRBJ1-1, with D possibly being TRBD1 (5 bases). CDR3 size: 14 residues. Germline CDR1 MGHRA, CDR2 YSYEKL. V was clipped by 10 bases and J by 1 base, with 16 bases between them. For the CDR3, the DNA is TGCGCCACCCGAGGCAGGGTGGGGAACACTGAAGCTTTCTTT. Its translation: CATRGRVGNTEAFF.

The table lists this clonotype with many counts. This chain connects TRBV5-6 to TRBJ2-1, with D possibly matching TRBD1 (6 bases). The CDR3 runs 15 residues. The ends were cut back, 4 bases at V and 10 bases at J, with 21 bases in the middle. CDR1 and CDR2 (germline): SGHDT, YYEEEE. The CDR3 DNA is TGTGCCAGCAGCGTGGGCTTAAGGGGGAAGAAAGAGCAGTTCTTC. Protein product: CASSVGLRGKKEQFF.

This clonotype was found many times. The chain is built from TRBV10-3 and TRBJ2-3, with 8 bases lining up with TRBD2. Trimming cost V 6 bases and J 5 bases; bases outside gene matches: 10. CDR3 length: 15 residues. Germline lookup yields CDR1 ENHRY and CDR2 SYGVKD. The CDR3 loop is CAIREAGERQDTQYF. CDR3 in DNA: TGTGCCATCAGGGAAGCGGGAGAACGTCAAGATACGCAGTATTTT.

The chain links TRBV25-1 to TRBJ2-5; D gene unclear. CDR3 length equals 14 residues. Trimming removed 1 base at V and 5 bases at J, with 11 bases between. Germline lookup yields CDR1 MGHDK and CDR2 SYGVNS. CDR3 residues: CASSELIDWETQYF. CDR3 nucleotides: TGTGCCAGCAGTGAATTGATTGATTGGGAGACCCAGTACTTC.

This clonotype was counted between two and nine times. The gene calls are TRBV15 and TRBJ2-7; D is ambiguous. This CDR3 spans 16 amino acids. Trimming shortened V by 1 base and J by 6 bases, and 19 bases separated the two germline ends. Germline assignment: CDR1 LNHNV and CDR2 YYDKDF (reference sequence). CDR3 in DNA: TGTGCCACCAGCAGAGGTCGAAGCCTCCTCTCAGGCGAGCAGTACTTC. Translated, it gives CATSRGRSLLSGEQYF.

This clonotype came up many times. The chain couples TRBV27 to TRBJ2-3, with D unclear. The germline V gene encodes CDR1 MNHEY and CDR2 SMNVEV (reference sequence). The CDR3 totals 14 residues. V was pared by 5 bases and J by 2 bases, with 11 bases between. The CDR3 region has the DNA TGTGCCAGCAGTCCTGTTGAGGCCACAGATACGCAGTATTTT. This codes for CASSPVEATDTQYF.